The clone carrying this TCR beta chain was recorded many times. Expressed TCRB transcripts were sequenced after all isolated RNA was converted to cDNA. Produced via immunoSEQ multiplex PCR; TCRdb's table is partial and in-frame only. The sample consists of about 320,000 clones, about 15% of them appearing once. The sample comes from a study of beta chain features in type 1 diabetes. V was shortened by 6 bases and J by 0 bases, with 14 bases between the two germline ends. Germline values: CDR1 LGHNT, CDR2 FRNRAP. CDR3 length equals 15 residues. This TCR was recovered from a man younger than 45 in good health. The sequenced sample consisted of central memory CD4+ T cells from blood. The rearrangement links TRBV12-5 to TRBJ2-5, with D perhaps TRBD1 (6 bases). CDR3 sequence (DNA): TGTGCTAGTGGCCCCAGGGGCCTGTACCAAGAGACCCAGTACTTC. It yields the protein CASGPRGLYQETQYF.